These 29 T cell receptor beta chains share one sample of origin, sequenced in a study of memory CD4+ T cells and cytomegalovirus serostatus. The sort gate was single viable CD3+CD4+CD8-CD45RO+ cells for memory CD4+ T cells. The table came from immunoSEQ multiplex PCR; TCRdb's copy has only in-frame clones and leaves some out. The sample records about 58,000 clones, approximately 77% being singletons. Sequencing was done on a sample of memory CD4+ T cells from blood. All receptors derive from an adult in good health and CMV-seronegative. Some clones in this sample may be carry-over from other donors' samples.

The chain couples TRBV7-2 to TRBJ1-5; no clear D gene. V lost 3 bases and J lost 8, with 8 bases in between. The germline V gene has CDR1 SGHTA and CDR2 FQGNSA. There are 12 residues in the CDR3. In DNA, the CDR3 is TGTGCCAGCAGCTTCCTGTCCGAGCCCCAGCATTTT. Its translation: CASSFLSEPQHF.

In DNA, the CDR3 is TGTGCCAGCAGTCCCTTGTTCGGGCAGGGATCGTTAAACACCGGGGAGCTGTTTTTT. Amino acid sequence: CASSPLFGQGSLNTGELFF. The chain couples TRBV6-4 to TRBJ2-2; perhaps TRBD1 as D (5 bases). The length of the CDR3 is 19 residues. CDR1 MRHNA and CDR2 SNTAGT come from the germline V gene. V lost 5 bases and J 2 bases, leaving 24 bases between the germline ends.

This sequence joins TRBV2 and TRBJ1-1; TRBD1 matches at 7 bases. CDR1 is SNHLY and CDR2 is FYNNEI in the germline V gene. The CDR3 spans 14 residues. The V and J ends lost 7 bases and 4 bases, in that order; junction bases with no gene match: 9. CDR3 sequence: CASILRQGLTEAFF. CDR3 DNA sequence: TGTGCCAGCATTCTCAGACAGGGACTCACTGAAGCTTTCTTT.

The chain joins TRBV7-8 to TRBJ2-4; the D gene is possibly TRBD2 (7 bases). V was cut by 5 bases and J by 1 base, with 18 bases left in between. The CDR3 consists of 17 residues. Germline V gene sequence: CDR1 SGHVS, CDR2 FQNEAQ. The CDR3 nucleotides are TGTGCCAGCAGCGCCGCCGGGGGGCGCGGGGCCAAAAACATTCAGTACTTC. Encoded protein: CASSAAGGRGAKNIQYF. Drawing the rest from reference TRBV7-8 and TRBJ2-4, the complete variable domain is GAGVSQSPRYKVAKRGQDVALRCDPISGHVSLFWYQQALGQGPEFLTYFQNEAQLDKSGLPSDRFFAERPEGSVSTLKIQRTQQEDSAVYLCASSAAGGRGAKNIQYFGAGTRLSVL.

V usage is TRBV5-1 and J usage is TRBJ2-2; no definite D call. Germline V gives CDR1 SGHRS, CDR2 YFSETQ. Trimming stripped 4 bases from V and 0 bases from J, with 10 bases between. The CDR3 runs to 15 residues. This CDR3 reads CASSKFGPNTGELFF. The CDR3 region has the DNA TGCGCCAGCAGCAAATTTGGTCCGAACACCGGGGAGCTGTTTTTT.

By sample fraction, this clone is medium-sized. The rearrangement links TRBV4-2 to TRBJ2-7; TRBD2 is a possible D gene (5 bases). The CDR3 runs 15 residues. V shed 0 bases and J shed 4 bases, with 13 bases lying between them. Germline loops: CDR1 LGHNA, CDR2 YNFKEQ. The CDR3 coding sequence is TGTGCCAGCAGCCAAGATAGTAGCGCCCGATACGAGCAGTACTTC. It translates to CASSQDSSARYEQYF.

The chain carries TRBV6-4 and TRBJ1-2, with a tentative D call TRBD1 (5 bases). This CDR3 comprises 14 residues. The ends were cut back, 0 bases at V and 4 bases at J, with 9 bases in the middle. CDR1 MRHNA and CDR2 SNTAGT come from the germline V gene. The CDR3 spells CASSDSMTAYGYTF. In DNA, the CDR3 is TGTGCCAGCAGTGACTCTATGACAGCCTATGGCTACACCTTC.

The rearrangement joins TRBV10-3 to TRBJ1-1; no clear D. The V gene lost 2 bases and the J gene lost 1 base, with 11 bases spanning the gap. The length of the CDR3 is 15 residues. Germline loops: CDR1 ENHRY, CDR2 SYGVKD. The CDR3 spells CAISESGRTNTEAFF. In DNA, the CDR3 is TGTGCCATCAGTGAGAGCGGCAGGACGAACACTGAAGCTTTCTTT.

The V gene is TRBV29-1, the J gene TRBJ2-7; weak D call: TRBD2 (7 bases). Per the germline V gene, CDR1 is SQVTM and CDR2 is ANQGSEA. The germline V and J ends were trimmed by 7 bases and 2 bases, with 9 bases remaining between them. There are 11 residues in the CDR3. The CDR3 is CSGGGTYEQYF. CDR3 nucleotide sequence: TGCAGCGGGGGGGGCACCTACGAGCAGTACTTC.

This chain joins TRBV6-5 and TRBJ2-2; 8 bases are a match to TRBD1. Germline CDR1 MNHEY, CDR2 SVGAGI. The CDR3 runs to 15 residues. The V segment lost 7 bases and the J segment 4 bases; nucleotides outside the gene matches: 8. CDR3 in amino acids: CASKIQGVITGELFF. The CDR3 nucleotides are TGTGCCAGCAAAATACAGGGGGTAATCACCGGGGAGCTGTTTTTT.

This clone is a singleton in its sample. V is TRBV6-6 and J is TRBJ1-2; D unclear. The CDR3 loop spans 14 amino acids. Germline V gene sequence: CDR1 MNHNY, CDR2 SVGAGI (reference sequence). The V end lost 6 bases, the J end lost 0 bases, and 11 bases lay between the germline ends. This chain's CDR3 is CASSPRGSNYGYTF. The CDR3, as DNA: TGTGCCAGCAGCCCCCGGGGATCTAACTATGGCTACACCTTC.

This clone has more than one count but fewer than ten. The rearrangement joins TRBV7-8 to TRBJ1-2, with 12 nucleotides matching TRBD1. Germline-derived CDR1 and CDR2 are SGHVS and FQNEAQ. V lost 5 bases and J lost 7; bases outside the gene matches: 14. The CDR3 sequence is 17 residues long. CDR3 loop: CASSPGFGTGGLFGYTF. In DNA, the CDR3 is TGTGCCAGCAGCCCAGGGTTCGGGACAGGGGGCTTGTTTGGCTACACCTTC.

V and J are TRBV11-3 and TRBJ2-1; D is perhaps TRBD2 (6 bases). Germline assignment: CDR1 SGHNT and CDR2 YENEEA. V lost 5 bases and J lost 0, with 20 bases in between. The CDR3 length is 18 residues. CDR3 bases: TGTGCCAGCAGCCCCCGGGCTTTCCCGGGGGTCTCCTACAATGAGCAGTTCTTC. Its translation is CASSPRAFPGVSYNEQFF.

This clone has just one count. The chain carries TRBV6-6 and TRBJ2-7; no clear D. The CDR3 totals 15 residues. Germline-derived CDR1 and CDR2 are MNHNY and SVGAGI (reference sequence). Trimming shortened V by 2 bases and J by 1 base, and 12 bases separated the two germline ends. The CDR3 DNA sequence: TGTGCCAGCAGTTACGAAGGGCCTGATTCCTACGAGCAGTACTTC. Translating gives CASSYEGPDSYEQYF.

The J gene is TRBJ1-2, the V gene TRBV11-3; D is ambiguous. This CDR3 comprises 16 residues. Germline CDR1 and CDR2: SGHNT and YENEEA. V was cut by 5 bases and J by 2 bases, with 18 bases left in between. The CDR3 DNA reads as TGTGCCAGCAGCCAAACGCCGGACGGGAAAAACTATGGCTACACCTTC. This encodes CASSQTPDGKNYGYTF.

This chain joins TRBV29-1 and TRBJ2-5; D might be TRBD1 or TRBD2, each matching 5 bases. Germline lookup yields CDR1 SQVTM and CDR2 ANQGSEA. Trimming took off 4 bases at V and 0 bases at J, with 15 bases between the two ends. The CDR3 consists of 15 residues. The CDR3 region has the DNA TGCAGCGTTGTAAGGGACCGCTCATACCAAGAGACCCAGTACTTC. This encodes CSVVRDRSYQETQYF.

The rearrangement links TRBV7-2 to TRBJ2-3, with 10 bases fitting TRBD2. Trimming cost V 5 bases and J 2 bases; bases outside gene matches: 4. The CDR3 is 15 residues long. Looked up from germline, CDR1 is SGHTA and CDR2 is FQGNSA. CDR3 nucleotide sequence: TGTGCCAGCAGCAGGACTAGCGGATTCACAGATACGCAGTATTTT. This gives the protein CASSRTSGFTDTQYF.

The CDR3 protein is CALTGGAGLSTEAFF. CDR3 DNA: TGTGCCTTAACTGGGGGGGCTGGGTTGAGCACTGAAGCTTTCTTT. The chain employs TRBV30 and TRBJ1-1; D is possibly TRBD1 (6 bases). V gave up 7 bases and J gave up 4 bases, with 22 bases separating them. This CDR3 is 15 amino acids long. Germline V gives CDR1 GTSNPN, CDR2 SVGIG (reference sequence).

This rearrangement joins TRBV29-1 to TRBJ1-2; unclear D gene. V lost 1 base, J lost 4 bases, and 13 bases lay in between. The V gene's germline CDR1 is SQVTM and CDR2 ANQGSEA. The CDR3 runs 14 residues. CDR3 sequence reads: CSVEVDADGYGYTF. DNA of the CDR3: TGCAGCGTTGAAGTCGATGCGGATGGCTATGGCTACACCTTC.

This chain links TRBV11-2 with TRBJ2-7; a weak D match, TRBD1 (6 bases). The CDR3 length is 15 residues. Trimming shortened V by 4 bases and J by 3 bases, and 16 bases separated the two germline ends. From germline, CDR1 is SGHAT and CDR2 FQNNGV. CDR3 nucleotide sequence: TGTGCCAGCAGCTCGCTCCGGGACACTCACTACGAGCAGTACTTC. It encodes CASSSLRDTHYEQYF.

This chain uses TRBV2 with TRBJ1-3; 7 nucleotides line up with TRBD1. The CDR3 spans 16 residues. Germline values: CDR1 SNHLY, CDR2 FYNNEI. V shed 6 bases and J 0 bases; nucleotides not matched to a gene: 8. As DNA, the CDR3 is TGTGCCAGCAGATACAGACAGGGCCCCTCTGGAAACACCATATATTTT. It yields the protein CASRYRQGPSGNTIYF.

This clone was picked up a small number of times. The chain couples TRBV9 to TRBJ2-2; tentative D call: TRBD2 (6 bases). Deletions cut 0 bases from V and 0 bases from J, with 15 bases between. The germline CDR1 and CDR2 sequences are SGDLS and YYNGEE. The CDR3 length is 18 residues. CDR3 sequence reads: CASSVVGGLAPNTGELFF. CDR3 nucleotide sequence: TGTGCCAGCAGCGTAGTAGGAGGGCTAGCCCCGAACACCGGGGAGCTGTTTTTT.

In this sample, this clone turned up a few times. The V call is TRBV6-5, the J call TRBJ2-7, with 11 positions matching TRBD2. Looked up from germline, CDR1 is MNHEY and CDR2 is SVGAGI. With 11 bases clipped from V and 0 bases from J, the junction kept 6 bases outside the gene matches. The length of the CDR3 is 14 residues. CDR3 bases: TGTGCCCATAGCGGGGGGGGTTTCTCCTACGAGCAGTACTTC. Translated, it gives CAHSGGGFSYEQYF.

CDR3 sequence (DNA): TGTGCCAGCAGCTTAAACCGGGACAGGGTGTTTGGCTACACCTTC. Encoded protein: CASSLNRDRVFGYTF. The chain uses TRBV7-9 and TRBJ1-2; 9 bases agree with TRBD1. The germline V gene encodes CDR1 SEHNR and CDR2 FQNEAQ (reference sequence). This CDR3 is 15 amino acids long. Trimming at V came to 2 bases and at J to 7 bases, leaving 8 bases not matched to a gene.

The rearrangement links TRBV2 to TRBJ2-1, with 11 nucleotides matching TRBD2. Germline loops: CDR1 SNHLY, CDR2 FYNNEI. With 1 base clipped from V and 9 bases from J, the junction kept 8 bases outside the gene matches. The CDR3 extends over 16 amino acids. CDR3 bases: TGTGCCAGCAGTGAAGACCTCAGACTAGCGGGAACTGAGCAGTTCTTC. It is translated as CASSEDLRLAGTEQFF.

CDR3 bases: TGTGCCAGTAGTATGGAAGGGGGTGAGAACTATGGCTACACCTTC. The encoded protein is CASSMEGGENYGYTF. This chain links TRBV19 with TRBJ1-2; weak D call: TRBD1 (6 bases). The CDR3 is 15 residues long. Per germline, CDR1 LNHDA and CDR2 SQIVND (reference sequence). Trimming took 3 bases from V and 2 from J, leaving 13 bases between them. Variable domain in full (rest from reference TRBV19 and TRBJ1-2): DGGITQSPKYLFRKEGQNVTLSCEQNLNHDAMYWYRQDPGQGLRLIYYSQIVNDFQKGDIAEGYSVSREKKESFPLTVTSAQKNPTAFYLCASSMEGGENYGYTFGSGTRLTVV.

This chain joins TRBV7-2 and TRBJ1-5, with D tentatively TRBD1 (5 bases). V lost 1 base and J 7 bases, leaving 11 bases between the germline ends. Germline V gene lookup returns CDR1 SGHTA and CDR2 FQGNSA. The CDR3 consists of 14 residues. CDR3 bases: TGTGCCAGCAGCTTAGGGGGGTGGGTACAGCCCCAGCATTTT. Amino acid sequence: CASSLGGWVQPQHF.

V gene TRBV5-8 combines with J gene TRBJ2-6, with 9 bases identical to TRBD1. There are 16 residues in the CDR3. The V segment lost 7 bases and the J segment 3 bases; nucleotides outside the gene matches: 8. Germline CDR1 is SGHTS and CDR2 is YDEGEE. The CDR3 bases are TGTGCCAGCTCGGACAGGGGACTCGGTGGGGCCAACGTCCTGACTTTC. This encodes CASSDRGLGGANVLTF. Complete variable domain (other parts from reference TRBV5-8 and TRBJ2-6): EAGVTQSPTHLIKTRGQQATLRCSPISGHTSVYWYQQALGLGLQFLLWYDEGEERNRGNFPPRFSGRQFPNYSSELNVNALELEDSALYLCASSDRGLGGANVLTFGAGSRLTVL.

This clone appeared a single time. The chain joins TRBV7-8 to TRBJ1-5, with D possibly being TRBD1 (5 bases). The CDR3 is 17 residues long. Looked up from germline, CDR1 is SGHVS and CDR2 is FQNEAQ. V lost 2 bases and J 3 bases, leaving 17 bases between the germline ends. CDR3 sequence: CASSLHLGREVNQPQHF. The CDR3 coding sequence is TGTGCCAGCAGCTTACACCTGGGCAGGGAGGTCAATCAGCCCCAGCATTTT.